A single sample gave rise to the 15 T cell receptor beta chains below, sequenced in a study of T-cell memory formation after mild COVID-19 (dated by TCRdb to about 2021). Receptor amplification or capture employed 5' RACE. Sequencer: Illumina NovaSeq 6000. The public reads were reanalyzed by TCRdb: fastp trimming at Q25, MiXCR alignment, in-frame beta chains only. Rows are combined by CDR3 protein, so each entry shows the most common genes and DNA. For this sample there are 350,000 to 450,000 distinct CDR3 sequences; under 30% appear just once. Of the sample, roughly 13% falls within the top ten clones. The material sequenced was PBMCs or a T cell subset sorted from them (not recorded which). These receptors were obtained from an adult woman who had mild COVID-19 (a few samples of this study predate the infection). The sample titles of this study are shuffled in the database, so cell type and time point are left out; the donor was told from shared clones.

In this sample, this clonotype turned up a few times. The chain uses TRBV29-1 and TRBJ2-1; no clear D gene. The CDR3 sequence is 14 residues long. Germline assignment: CDR1 SQVTM and CDR2 ANQGSEA. Deletions cut 0 bases from V and 6 bases from J, with 12 bases between. The CDR3 protein is CSVEEEGQGNEQFF. For the CDR3, the DNA is TGCAGCGTTGAAGAGGAAGGGCAAGGCAATGAGCAGTTCTTC.

V and J are TRBV29-1 and TRBJ1-1, with unresolved D. Deletions cut 0 bases from V and 0 bases from J, with 5 bases between. This CDR3 contains 13 residues. CDR1 is SQVTM and CDR2 is ANQGSEA in the germline V gene. The CDR3 sequence is CSVEEGMNTEAFF. CDR3 bases: TGCAGCGTTGAAGAGGGGATGAACACTGAAGCTTTCTTT.

This clonotype appeared a few times. The V call is TRBV7-6, the J call TRBJ2-1; 11 bases match TRBD1. The CDR3 covers 15 residues. V was pared by 0 bases and J by 6 bases, with 1 base of the junction left unmatched. CDR1 SGHVS and CDR2 FNYEAQ come from the germline V gene. The CDR3 sequence: CASSLAGTGGNEQFF. In DNA, the CDR3 is TGTGCCAGCAGCTTAGCCGGGACAGGGGGCAATGAGCAGTTCTTC.

The gene calls are TRBV5-1 and TRBJ1-2; D gene uncertain. Germline V gene lookup returns CDR1 SGHRS and CDR2 YFSETQ. This CDR3 spans 14 amino acids. Trimming took 0 bases from V and 2 from J, leaving 8 bases between them. CDR3 DNA: TGCGCCAGCAGCTTGGTGGGGAACAACTATGGCTACACCTTC. It is translated as CASSLVGNNYGYTF. The variable domain in full, with the rest retrieved from reference TRBV5-1 and TRBJ1-2, is KAGVTQTPRYLIKTRGQQVTLSCSPISGHRSVSWYQQTPGQGLQFLFEYFSETQRNKGNFPGRFSGRQFSNSRSEMNVSTLELGDSALYLCASSLVGNNYGYTFGSGTRLTVV.

The V and J genes are TRBV7-6 and TRBJ1-1; 10 bases agree with TRBD1. The V and J ends lost 4 bases and 0 bases, in that order; junction bases with no gene match: 8. CDR1 and CDR2 from the germline V gene are SGHVS and FNYEAQ. There are 17 residues in the CDR3. The CDR3 DNA reads TGTGCCAGCAGCTCTTTGGGACAGGGGAGGGTGAACACTGAAGCTTTCTTT. This gives the protein CASSSLGQGRVNTEAFF.

This clonotype was seen only a few times. The chain carries TRBV14 and TRBJ1-2; D is perhaps TRBD1 (6 bases). CDR3 length: 15 residues. Germline CDR1 reads SGHDN; CDR2 reads FVKESK. Trimming cost V 2 bases and J 4 bases, with 14 bases left between them. The CDR3 region has the DNA TGTGCCAGCAGCCAAATGCCAGGGGTTGGCTATGGCTACACCTTC. Its translation is CASSQMPGVGYGYTF.

This clonotype was counted only a few times. The CDR3 region has the DNA TGTGCCAGCAGCCCCGCAAGCGGGAGGACAGATACGCAGTATTTT. This codes for CASSPASGRTDTQYF. The chain has TRBV7-9 and TRBJ2-3; 9 bases align to TRBD2. Unmatched junction bases numbered 6, after V lost 5 bases and J lost 3 bases. Per germline, CDR1 SEHNR and CDR2 FQNEAQ (reference sequence). The CDR3 loop spans 15 amino acids.

The chain is built from TRBV6-5 and TRBJ1-1; no definite D call. This CDR3 is 14 amino acids long. Trimming shortened V by 6 bases and J by 2 bases, and 13 bases separated the two germline ends. Germline V lookup: CDR1 MNHEY, CDR2 SVGAGI. The chain's CDR3 is CASSPPPPNTEAFF. In DNA form, the CDR3 reads TGTGCCAGCAGCCCTCCTCCCCCTAACACTGAAGCTTTCTTT.

CDR3 coding DNA: TGTGCCAGCAGCAATAGACTAGTACGGAGCTCCGGGGAGCTGTTTTTT. This encodes CASSNRLVRSSGELFF. The gene calls are TRBV7-3 and TRBJ2-2, with a possible D match to TRBD2 (6 bases). Germline CDR1 is SGHTA and CDR2 is FQGTGA. The CDR3 contains 16 residues. Trimming took 5 bases from V and 6 from J, leaving 19 bases between them.

The chain joins TRBV2 to TRBJ1-2; D remains unclear. V was trimmed by 8 bases and J by 1 base, leaving 17 bases between them. Germline V gene lookup returns CDR1 SNHLY and CDR2 FYNNEI. The CDR3 consists of 15 residues. The CDR3 DNA sequence: TGTGCCAGCGGCCCGGACGGCCTATTTAACTATGGCTACACCTTC. It yields the protein CASGPDGLFNYGYTF.

The chain links TRBV20-1 to TRBJ1-1; 7 positions agree with TRBD1. V lost 4 bases, J lost 1 base, and 9 bases stayed unmatched. Germline values: CDR1 DFQATT, CDR2 SNEGSKA (reference sequence). This CDR3 spans 15 amino acids. Here the CDR3 reads CSATLGTVANTEAFF. The CDR3 DNA follows: TGCAGTGCTACCCTTGGGACAGTCGCGAACACTGAAGCTTTCTTT.

The chain carries TRBV5-1 and TRBJ1-2; TRBD1 is a possible D gene (6 bases). The germline CDR1 and CDR2 sequences are SGHRS and YFSETQ. The ends were cut back, 4 bases at V and 5 bases at J, with 18 bases in the middle. The CDR3 contains 15 residues. CDR3 sequence (DNA): TGCGCCAGCAGCCCATTCCGCGCGACAGGATATGGCTACACCTTC. Its translation is CASSPFRATGYGYTF.

This clonotype turned up a few times. CDR3 sequence (DNA): TGTGCCAGCAGAAACAGGGAAAGCGGAAACACCATATATTTT. This codes for CASRNRESGNTIYF. The chain joins TRBV12-3 or TRBV12-4 to TRBJ1-3, with D perhaps matching TRBD1 (6 bases). The V and J ends lost 6 bases and 4 bases respectively, with 13 bases between them. CDR3 length equals 14 residues.

The rearrangement links TRBV19 to TRBJ2-2, with 7 bases identical to TRBD1. Germline CDR1 reads LNHDA; CDR2 reads SQIVND (reference sequence). The V gene end was trimmed by 6 bases and the J gene end by 2 bases; junction bases not matched to a gene: 6. CDR3 size: 15 residues. CDR3 residues: CASSGTEPNTGELFF. CDR3 sequence (DNA): TGTGCCAGTAGCGGGACAGAACCAAACACCGGGGAGCTGTTTTTT.

This clonotype was seen only a few times. The chain links TRBV24-1 to TRBJ2-5; TRBD1 agrees at 7 bases. Germline CDR1 reads KGHDR; CDR2 reads SFDVKD. The CDR3 is 15 amino acids. V trimming: 4 bases; J trimming: 1 base; junction bases outside the gene matches: 5. Written as DNA, the CDR3 is TGTGCCACCAGTGACCAGGGACAGATCCAAGAGACCCAGTACTTC. This translates into CATSDQGQIQETQYF.